Each of the 9 T cell receptor beta chains below was sequenced from the same sample in a study of cytomegalovirus exposure and HLA in healthy donors. Generated by immunoSEQ multiplex PCR, the TCRdb table keeps only in-frame clones and is missing some. In the table there are 300,000 to 400,000 clones, roughly 89% of which are singletons. Sequencing was performed on PBMCs. The receptors were sampled from a woman aged 18 to 35 in good health and CMV-seronegative.

The chain has TRBV7-2 and TRBJ2-5; 8 nucleotides line up with TRBD1. Germline V gene data show CDR1 as SGHTA and CDR2 as FQGNSA. V trimming: 5 bases; J trimming: 4 bases; junction bases outside the gene matches: 18. The CDR3 runs 18 residues. The CDR3 spells CASSTRGDRGNRGETQYF. Here the CDR3 DNA reads TGTGCCAGCAGCACCAGGGGCGACAGGGGCAATCGGGGAGAGACCCAGTACTTC. Looking up the rest from reference TRBV7-2 and TRBJ2-5 gives the full variable domain: GAGVSQSPSNKVTEKGKDVELRCDPISGHTALYWYRQSLGQGLEFLIYFQGNSAPDKSGLPSDRFSAERTGGSVSTLTIQRTQQEDSAVYLCASSTRGDRGNRGETQYFGPGTRLLVL.

A few counts support this clone. The J gene is TRBJ2-7, the V gene TRBV6-1; the D is unclear. The CDR3 is 11 amino acids. Per the germline V gene, CDR1 is MNHNS and CDR2 is SASEGT. V was shortened by 5 bases and J by 7 bases, with 9 bases between the two germline ends. CDR3 sequence (DNA): TGTGCCAGCAGTTCCGGTTGGGAGCAGTACTTC. Protein product: CASSSGWEQYF.

The chain joins TRBV2 to TRBJ2-2; weak D call: TRBD1 (6 bases). Germline loops: CDR1 SNHLY, CDR2 FYNNEI. The V end was cut by 4 bases, the J end by 6 bases, with 9 bases between. The CDR3 loop spans 13 amino acids. The CDR3 DNA reads as TGTGCCAGCAGTGGCAGGGGTGCCGGGGAGCTGTTTTTT. The encoded protein is CASSGRGAGELFF.

This sequence joins TRBV7-9 and TRBJ2-3; perhaps TRBD1 as D (8 bases). Trimming stripped 4 bases from V and 1 base from J, with 18 bases between. CDR1 is SEHNR, CDR2 FQNEAQ, per germline (reference sequence). The CDR3 consists of 17 residues. CDR3 coding DNA: TGTGCCAGCAGCTCAGGGGGCGGGAGCAGGCGCACAGATACGCAGTATTTT. Translated, it gives CASSSGGGSRRTDTQYF.

This rearrangement joins TRBV2 to TRBJ2-1; 9 bases map to TRBD2. The V gene's germline CDR1 is SNHLY and CDR2 FYNNEI. V was pared by 6 bases and J by 2 bases, with 2 bases of the junction left unmatched. The CDR3 is 14 amino acids. CDR3 sequence (DNA): TGTGCCAGCAGGCAGCGGGGGGCCTACAATGAGCAGTTCTTC. This translates into CASRQRGAYNEQFF.

This clone was recorded a few times. The V and J genes are TRBV27 and TRBJ1-2, with TRBD1 matching 10 bases. The CDR3 covers 15 residues. Germline assignment: CDR1 MNHEY and CDR2 SMNVEV (reference sequence). Trimming removed 4 bases from V and 7 bases from J; junction bases left unmatched: 9. The CDR3 loop is CASSWFGTGETGYTF. The CDR3 coding sequence is TGTGCCAGCAGTTGGTTCGGGACAGGGGAAACTGGCTACACCTTC.

V gene TRBV30 combines with J gene TRBJ2-3, with TRBD1 matching 9 bases. The germline CDR1 and CDR2 sequences are GTSNPN and SVGIG (reference sequence). Trimming at V came to 2 bases and at J to 3 bases, leaving 9 bases not matched to a gene. The CDR3 consists of 16 residues. The CDR3 protein is CAWSTGDRVRTDTQYF. Written as DNA, the CDR3 is TGTGCCTGGAGTACAGGGGACAGGGTACGGACAGATACGCAGTATTTT.

The chain couples TRBV6-5 to TRBJ2-5, with TRBD1 as a possible D gene (6 bases). The CDR3 length is 15 residues. V was trimmed by 6 bases and J by 5 bases, leaving 19 bases between them. CDR1 is MNHEY and CDR2 is SVGAGI in the germline V gene. The CDR3 nucleotides read TGTGCCAGCAGCCCCGGGACACAAAGGGGGGAGACCCAGTACTTC. Translated, it gives CASSPGTQRGETQYF.

The gene calls are TRBV5-1 and TRBJ1-3; tentatively, D is TRBD1 (6 bases). Germline lookup yields CDR1 SGHRS and CDR2 YFSETQ. The CDR3 covers 15 residues. The ends were cut back, 0 bases at V and 4 bases at J, with 11 bases in the middle. The CDR3 region is CASSLEGRGGNTIYF. Written as DNA, the CDR3 is TGCGCCAGCAGCTTGGAGGGCAGGGGAGGAAACACCATATATTTT. Drawing the rest from reference TRBV5-1 and TRBJ1-3, the complete variable domain is KAGVTQTPRYLIKTRGQQVTLSCSPISGHRSVSWYQQTPGQGLQFLFEYFSETQRNKGNFPGRFSGRQFSNSRSEMNVSTLELGDSALYLCASSLEGRGGNTIYFGEGSWLTVV.